Listed below are T cell receptor beta chains from one sample, sequenced in a study of CD8 T cells in ankylosing spondylitis. TCRdb reprocessed the 5' RACE reads with MiXCR, giving one entry per CDR3 protein. Of about 700,000 distinct CDR3 sequences listed, about 20% are singletons. The sequenced sample was blood, either unsorted or a sorted T cell fraction (not recorded which). All receptors derive from a male donor with ankylosing spondylitis. The conserved cysteine and the conserved F or W are not part of the CDR3 here. Fields, in order: J gene, V gene, CDR3 protein.

TRBJ1-1	TRBV18	ASSPRWEGANTEAF
TRBJ2-1	TRBV20-1	SAAQRDTYNEQF
TRBJ2-2	TRBV14	ASSQAGIGTGELF
TRBJ2-3	TRBV7-2	ASSAGTSGRARDTQY
TRBJ2-3	TRBV4-1	ASSQEGGASGRADTQY
TRBJ2-1	TRBV6-2/TRBV6-3	ASSTQGFSYNEQF
TRBJ2-7	TRBV11-3	ATRELDKTLRGQY
TRBJ2-5	TRBV12-3/TRBV12-4	ASSLTLDSQETQY
TRBJ2-1	TRBV18	ASSPPELAVNNEQF
TRBJ1-4	TRBV6-5	ASSYATAATNEKLF
TRBJ2-5	TRBV28	ASSSARGPETQY
TRBJ1-1	TRBV12-3/TRBV12-4	ASSSRWVGSTEAF
TRBJ2-1	TRBV3-1	ASSHTGGGSDEQF
TRBJ2-7	TRBV7-8	ASSLNHPRYEQY
TRBJ2-7	TRBV14	ASSQEPPYEQY
TRBJ2-1	TRBV15	ATSVDRGGWQF
TRBJ2-2	TRBV15	ATSSSSEGTGELF
TRBJ1-5	TRBV27	ASSLGQGTNQPQH
TRBJ2-2	TRBV5-1	ASSLLPPAGANTGELF
TRBJ2-2	TRBV5-6	ASTYSGLGELF
TRBJ1-1	TRBV6-2/TRBV6-3	ASSYVQLNTEAF
TRBJ2-1	TRBV24-1	ATSVSGGSYNEQF
TRBJ2-2	TRBV4-2	ASSPNRVGGAGELF
TRBJ1-5	TRBV12-3/TRBV12-4	ASSRVGQPQH
TRBJ1-2	TRBV4-2	ASSPSTRNFVYGYT
TRBJ1-2	TRBV20-1	SAREYLANGGLYGYT
TRBJ2-7	TRBV7-9	ASSSAGEYEQY
TRBJ2-7	TRBV18	ASSAYGPNYEQY
TRBJ2-7	TRBV5-1	ASRLPPTHEQY
TRBJ2-1	TRBV27	ASSFNRDSKQF
TRBJ2-7	TRBV5-1	ASSQPGTSGEQY
TRBJ2-5	TRBV12-3/TRBV12-4	ASSRDTTKETQY
TRBJ2-7	TRBV12-3/TRBV12-4	ASRDDSHEQY
TRBJ2-1	TRBV12-3/TRBV12-4	ASSLRGGATEQF
TRBJ1-5	TRBV20-1	SARLRGPHQPQH
TRBJ2-7	TRBV20-1	SASPLAGRDEQY
TRBJ1-6	TRBV5-1	ASSRSYSDVNSPLH
TRBJ2-1	TRBV6-4	ASSDSARGADNEQF
TRBJ1-1	TRBV11-2	ASSVPGTPGTEAF
TRBJ2-7	TRBV7-7	ASSVGQGMPYEQY
TRBJ2-1	TRBV20-1	SARSLAGAWNEQF
TRBJ1-5	TRBV15	ATSAKVWDRGNQPQH
TRBJ2-2	TRBV12-3/TRBV12-4	ASSLAHTGELF
TRBJ2-1	TRBV15	ATSSYDRDYNEQF
TRBJ2-7	TRBV4-1	ASSQDLWALGEQY
TRBJ2-7	TRBV7-8	ASSPLTSGDYEQY
TRBJ2-1	TRBV29-1	SVEWSGSYNEQF
TRBJ1-4	TRBV20-1	SARRRRGGYTTNEKLF
TRBJ2-5	TRBV7-8	ASSATGTGGTQY
TRBJ2-7	TRBV29-1	SVEVRDRAYEQY
TRBJ2-7	TRBV15	ATSRDPSNSEQY
TRBJ2-2	TRBV6-5	ASSYSLDRATGELF
TRBJ2-1	TRBV12-3/TRBV12-4	ASSPPFTSVSSYNEQF
TRBJ2-3	TRBV7-3	ASSLFLTGTDTQY